This TCR beta chain is from a study of response to subunit inactivated influenza vaccine. V lost 7 bases, J lost 5 bases, and 17 bases lay in between. The CDR3 extends over 14 amino acids. Germline lookup yields CDR1 MNHNS and CDR2 SASEGT. A single record per CDR3 protein comes from TCRdb applying MiXCR to the RT-PCR reads. Of 400,000 to 550,000 distinct CDR3 sequences listed, 25% were seen once; the top ten hold around 2%. This clonotype has just a few counts. The V and J genes are TRBV6-1 and TRBJ2-5; D uncertain. Material: CD4+ T cells sorted from PBMCs, obtained 5 to 6 days after vaccination. This clonotype originated in a man aged 45 to 65 who received an inactivated influenza vaccine. CDR3 in amino acids: CASKPSWGSETQYF. CDR3 coding DNA: TGTGCCAGCAAGCCCTCCTGGGGTTCGGAGACCCAGTACTTC.